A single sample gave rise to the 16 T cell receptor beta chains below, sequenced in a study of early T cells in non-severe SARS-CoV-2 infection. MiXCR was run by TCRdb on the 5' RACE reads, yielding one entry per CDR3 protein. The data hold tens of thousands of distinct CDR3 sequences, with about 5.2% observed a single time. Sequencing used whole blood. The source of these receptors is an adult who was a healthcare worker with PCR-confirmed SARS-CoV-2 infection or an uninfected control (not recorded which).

CDR3 residues: CASSKGDARGYGYTF. The CDR3 DNA reads as TGTGCCAGCAGCAAGGGGGACGCAAGGGGCTATGGCTACACCTTC. The chain has TRBV7-9 and TRBJ1-2; a weak D match, TRBD1 (6 bases). The CDR3 loop spans 15 amino acids. The V end lost 5 bases, the J end lost 4 bases, and 17 bases lay between the germline ends. Germline V CDR1 and CDR2: SEHNR, FQNEAQ (reference sequence).

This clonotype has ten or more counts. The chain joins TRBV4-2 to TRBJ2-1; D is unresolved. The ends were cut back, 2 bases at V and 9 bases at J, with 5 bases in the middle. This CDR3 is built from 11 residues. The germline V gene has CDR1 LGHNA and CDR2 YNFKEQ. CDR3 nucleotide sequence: TGTGCCAGCAGCCAAAGTGGTGAGCAGTTCTTC. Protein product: CASSQSGEQFF.

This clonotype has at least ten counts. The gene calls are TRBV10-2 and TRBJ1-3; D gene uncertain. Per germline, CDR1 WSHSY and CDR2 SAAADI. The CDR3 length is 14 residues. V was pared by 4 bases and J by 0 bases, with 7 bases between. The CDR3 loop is CASSGTNSGNTIYF. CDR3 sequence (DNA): TGCGCCAGCAGTGGAACGAACTCTGGAAACACCATATATTTT.

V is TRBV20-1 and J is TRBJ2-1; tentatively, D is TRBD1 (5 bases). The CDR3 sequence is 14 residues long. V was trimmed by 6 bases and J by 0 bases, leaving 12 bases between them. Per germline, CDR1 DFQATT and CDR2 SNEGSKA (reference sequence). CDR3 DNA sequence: TGCAGTGCACAAAGGGGATACTCCTACAATGAGCAGTTCTTC. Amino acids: CSAQRGYSYNEQFF.

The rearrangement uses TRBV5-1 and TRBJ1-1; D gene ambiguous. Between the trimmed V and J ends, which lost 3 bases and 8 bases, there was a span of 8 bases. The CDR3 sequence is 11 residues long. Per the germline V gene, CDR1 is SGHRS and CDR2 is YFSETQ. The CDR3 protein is CASSSAAEAFF. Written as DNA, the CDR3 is TGCGCCAGCAGCTCCGCAGCAGAAGCTTTCTTT. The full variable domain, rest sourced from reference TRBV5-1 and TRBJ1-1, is KAGVTQTPRYLIKTRGQQVTLSCSPISGHRSVSWYQQTPGQGLQFLFEYFSETQRNKGNFPGRFSGRQFSNSRSEMNVSTLELGDSALYLCASSSAAEAFFGQGTRLTVV.

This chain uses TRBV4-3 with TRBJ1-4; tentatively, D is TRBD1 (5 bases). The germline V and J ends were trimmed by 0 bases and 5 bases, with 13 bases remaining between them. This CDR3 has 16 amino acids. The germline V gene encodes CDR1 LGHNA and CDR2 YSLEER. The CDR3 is CASSQDLYRRNEKLFF. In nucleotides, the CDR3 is TGCGCCAGCAGCCAAGATTTGTACAGGCGGAATGAAAAACTGTTTTTT.

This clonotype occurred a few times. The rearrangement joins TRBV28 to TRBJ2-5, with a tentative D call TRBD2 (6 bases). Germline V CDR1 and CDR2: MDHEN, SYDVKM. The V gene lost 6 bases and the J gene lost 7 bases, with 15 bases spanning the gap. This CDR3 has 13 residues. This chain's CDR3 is CASRRRGDGTQYF. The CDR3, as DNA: TGTGCCAGCAGGCGACGCGGGGACGGGACCCAGTACTTC.

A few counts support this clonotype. The CDR3 DNA reads TGTGCCACCAGTCGAGGCAGGGGCTCCTACAATGAGCAGTTCTTC. As protein: CATSRGRGSYNEQFF. The chain recombines TRBV24-1 with TRBJ2-1, with D tentatively TRBD1 (6 bases). This CDR3 is built from 15 residues. Germline values: CDR1 KGHDR, CDR2 SFDVKD. Trimming pared 6 bases from V and 0 bases from J, leaving 11 bases between.

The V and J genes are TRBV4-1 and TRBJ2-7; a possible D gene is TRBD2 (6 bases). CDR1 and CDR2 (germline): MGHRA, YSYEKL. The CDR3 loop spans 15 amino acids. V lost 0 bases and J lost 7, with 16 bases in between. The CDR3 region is CASSQDGSLAFEQYF. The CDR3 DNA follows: TGCGCCAGCAGCCAAGACGGGTCGCTAGCGTTTGAGCAGTACTTC.

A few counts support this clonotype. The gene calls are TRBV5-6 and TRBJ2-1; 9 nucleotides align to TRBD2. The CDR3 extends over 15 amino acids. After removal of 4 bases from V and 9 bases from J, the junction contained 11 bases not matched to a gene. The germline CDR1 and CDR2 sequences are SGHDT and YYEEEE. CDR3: CASSPRLAVRGEQFF. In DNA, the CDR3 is TGTGCCAGCAGCCCAAGACTAGCGGTACGCGGTGAGCAGTTCTTC.

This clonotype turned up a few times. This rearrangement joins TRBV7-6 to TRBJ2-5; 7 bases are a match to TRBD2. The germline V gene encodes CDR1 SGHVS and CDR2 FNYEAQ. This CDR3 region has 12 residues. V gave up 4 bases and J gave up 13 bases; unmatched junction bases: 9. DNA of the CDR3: TGTGCCAGCAGCTCAAAGGGACTACCACCGTACTTC. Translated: CASSSKGLPPYF.

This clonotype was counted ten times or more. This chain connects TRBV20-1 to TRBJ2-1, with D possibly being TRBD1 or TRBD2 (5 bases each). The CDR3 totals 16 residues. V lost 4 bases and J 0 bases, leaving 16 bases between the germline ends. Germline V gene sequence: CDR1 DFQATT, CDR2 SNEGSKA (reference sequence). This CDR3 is CSAMGVLLSSYNEQFF. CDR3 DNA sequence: TGCAGTGCTATGGGGGTTCTCTTGAGCTCCTACAATGAGCAGTTCTTC.

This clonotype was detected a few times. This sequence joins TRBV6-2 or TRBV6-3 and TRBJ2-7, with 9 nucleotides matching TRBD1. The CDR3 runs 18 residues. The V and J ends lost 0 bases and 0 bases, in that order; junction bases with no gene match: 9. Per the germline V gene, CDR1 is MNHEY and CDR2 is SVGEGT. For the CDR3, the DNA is TGTGCCAGCAGTTACTCTCCGGGACAGGGACACCTCTCCTACGAGCAGTACTTC. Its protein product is CASSYSPGQGHLSYEQYF.

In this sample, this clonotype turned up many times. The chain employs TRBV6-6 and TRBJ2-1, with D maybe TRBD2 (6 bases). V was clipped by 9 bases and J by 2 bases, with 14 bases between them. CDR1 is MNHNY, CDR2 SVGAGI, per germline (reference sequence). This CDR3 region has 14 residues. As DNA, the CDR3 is TGTGCCAGTTGGGAGGCTAAACCCTACAATGAGCAGTTCTTC. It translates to CASWEAKPYNEQFF.

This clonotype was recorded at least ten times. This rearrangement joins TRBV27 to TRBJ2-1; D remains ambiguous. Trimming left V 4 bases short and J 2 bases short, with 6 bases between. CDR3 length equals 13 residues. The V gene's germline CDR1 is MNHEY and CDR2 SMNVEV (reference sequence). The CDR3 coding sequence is TGTGCCAGCAGTTCCCACGCCTACAATGAGCAGTTCTTC. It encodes CASSSHAYNEQFF.

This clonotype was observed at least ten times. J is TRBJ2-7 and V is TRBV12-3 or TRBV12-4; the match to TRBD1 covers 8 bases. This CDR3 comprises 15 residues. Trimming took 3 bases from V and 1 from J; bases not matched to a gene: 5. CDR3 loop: CASSFGTGGSYEQYF. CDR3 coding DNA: TGTGCCAGCAGTTTTGGAACAGGGGGTTCCTACGAGCAGTACTTC.